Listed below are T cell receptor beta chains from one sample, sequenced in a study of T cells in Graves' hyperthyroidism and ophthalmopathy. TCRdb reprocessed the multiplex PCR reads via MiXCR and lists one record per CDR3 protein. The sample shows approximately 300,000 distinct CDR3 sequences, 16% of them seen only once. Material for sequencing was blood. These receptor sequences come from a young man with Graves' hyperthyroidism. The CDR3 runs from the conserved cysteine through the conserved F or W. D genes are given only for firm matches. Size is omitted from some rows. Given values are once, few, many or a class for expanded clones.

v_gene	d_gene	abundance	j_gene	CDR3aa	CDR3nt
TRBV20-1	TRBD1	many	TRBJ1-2	CSARAQGESNYGYTF	TGCAGTGCTAGAGCACAGGGGGAAAGTAACTATGGCTACACCTTC
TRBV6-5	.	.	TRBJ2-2	CASSYFARDTGELFF	TGTGCCAGCAGTTACTTCGCGAGGGACACCGGGGAGCTGTTTTTT
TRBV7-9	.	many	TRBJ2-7	CASSFTSQGEQYF	TGTGCCAGCAGCTTCACCTCTCAAGGCGAGCAGTACTTC
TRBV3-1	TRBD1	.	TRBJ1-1	CASSHDRGGTEGFF	TGTGCCAGCAGCCACGACAGGGGGGGCACTGAAGGTTTCTTT
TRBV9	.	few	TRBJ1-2	CASSVADLGYTF	TGTGCCAGCAGCGTTGCTGATCTTGGCTACACCTTC
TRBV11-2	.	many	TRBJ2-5	CASSQTPETQYF	TGTGCCAGCAGCCAGACCCCAGAGACCCAGTACTTC
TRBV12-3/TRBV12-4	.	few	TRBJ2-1	CASKLGVGDEQFF	TGTGCCAGTAAATTGGGGGTAGGCGATGAGCAGTTCTTC
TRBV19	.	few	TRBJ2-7	CASRRQRSSYEQYF	TGTGCCAGTAGGCGACAGCGTAGCTCCTACGAGCAGTACTTC
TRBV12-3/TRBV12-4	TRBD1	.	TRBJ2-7	CASSSGQIWYEQYF	TGTGCCAGCAGTTCGGGACAGATTTGGTACGAGCAGTACTTC
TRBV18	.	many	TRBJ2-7	CASSPNRGGEQYF	TGTGCCAGCTCACCAAACCGAGGCGGGGAGCAGTACTTC
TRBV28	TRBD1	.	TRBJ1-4	CASSLTQGAEKLFF	TGTGCCAGCAGTTTAACACAGGGGGCGGAAAAACTGTTTTTT
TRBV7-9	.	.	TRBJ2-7	CASSTVFPQKEQYF	TGTGCCAGCAGCACGGTGTTCCCCCAAAAGGAGCAGTACTTC
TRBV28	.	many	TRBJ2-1	CASSLGGTYNEQFF	TGTGCCAGCAGTTTGGGCGGGACCTACAATGAGCAGTTCTTC
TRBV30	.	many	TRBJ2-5	CAWTPDGLWETQYF	TGTGCCTGGACCCCGGACGGTTTGTGGGAGACCCAGTACTTC
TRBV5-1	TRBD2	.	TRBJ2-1	CASSVSGTSGFYNEQFF	TGCGCCAGCAGCGTTTCCGGGACTAGCGGTTTCTACAATGAGCAGTTCTTC
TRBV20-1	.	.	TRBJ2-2	CSASGVRNTGELFF	TGCAGTGCTAGCGGCGTGCGGAACACCGGGGAGCTGTTTTTT
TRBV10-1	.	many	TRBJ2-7	CASSDHLPSEARSTYEQYF	TGCGCCAGCAGTGACCATCTTCCCTCTGAGGCCCGGAGTACCTACGAGCAGTACTTC
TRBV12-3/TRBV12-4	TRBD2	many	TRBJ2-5	CASSPQTGRGSETQYF	TGTGCCAGCAGTCCCCAGACCGGGAGGGGTTCGGAGACCCAGTACTTC
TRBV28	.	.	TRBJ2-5	CASSLFAGSGETQYF	TGTGCCAGCAGTTTATTCGCAGGGAGCGGAGAGACCCAGTACTTC
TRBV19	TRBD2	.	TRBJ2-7	CASSKRGLSYEQYF	TGTGCCAGTAGTAAGCGGGGGCTCTCCTACGAGCAGTACTTC
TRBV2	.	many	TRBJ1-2	CASSGGTIDYGYTF	TGTGCCAGCAGTGGGGGGACGATCGACTATGGCTACACCTTC
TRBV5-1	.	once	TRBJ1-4	CASSLVSASNEKLFF	TGCGCCAGCAGCTTGGTGTCGGCCTCTAATGAAAAGCTGTTTTTT
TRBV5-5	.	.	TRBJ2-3	CASSSSHSTDTQYF	TGTGCCAGCAGCTCCTCACATAGCACAGATACGCAGTATTTT
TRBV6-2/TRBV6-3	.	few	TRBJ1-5	CASSYSRFGNQPQHF	TGTGCCAGCAGTTACTCGAGGTTCGGCAATCAGCCCCAGCATTTT
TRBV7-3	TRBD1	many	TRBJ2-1	CASSRDRHSEQFF	TGTGCCAGCAGCCGGGACAGGCACAGTGAGCAGTTCTTC
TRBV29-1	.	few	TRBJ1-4	CSVEDPGRKLFF	TGCAGCGTTGAAGATCCCGGGAGAAAACTGTTTTTT
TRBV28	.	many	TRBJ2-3	CASSSLVGYTDTQYF	TGTGCCAGCAGTTCGTTAGTGGGGTACACAGATACGCAGTATTTT
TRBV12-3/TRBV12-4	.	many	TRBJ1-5	CASSLNEDNQPQHF	TGTGCCAGCAGTTTGAACGAGGATAATCAGCCCCAGCATTTT
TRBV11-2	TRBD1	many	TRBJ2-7	CASSTPGTGDYEQYF	TGTGCCAGCAGCACACCCGGGACAGGGGACTACGAGCAGTACTTC
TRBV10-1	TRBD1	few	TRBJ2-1	CASSGDRGRPKAYNEQFF	TGCGCCAGCAGTGGCGACAGGGGGCGGCCGAAAGCCTACAATGAGCAGTTCTTC
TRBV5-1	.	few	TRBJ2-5	CASSSTQGAETQYF	TGCGCCAGCAGCTCTACTCAGGGAGCGGAGACCCAGTACTTC
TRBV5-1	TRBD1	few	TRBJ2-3	CASSLAGTGSDTQYF	TGCGCCAGCAGCTTGGCCGGGACAGGGTCAGATACGCAGTATTTT
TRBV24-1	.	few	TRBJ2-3	CATSDLRQGTAFVREGGPDTQYF	TGTGCCACCAGTGACCTTCGACAGGGGACAGCATTCGTGCGGGAGGGTGGTCCAGATACGCAGTATTTT